The 32 T cell receptor beta chains below were found in one sample sequenced in a study of blood T cell repertoires in COVID-19. Produced via immunoSEQ multiplex PCR; TCRdb's table is partial and in-frame only. The table has about 270,000 clones, 88% seen once. The sample consisted of PBMCs or T cells enriched from blood (not recorded which). These receptors were collected from a middle-aged woman with acute COVID-19.

The chain uses TRBV4-1 and TRBJ1-3; the match to TRBD1 covers 7 bases. The V segment lost 4 bases and the J segment 0 bases; nucleotides outside the gene matches: 18. The CDR3 runs to 20 residues. Germline lookup yields CDR1 MGHRA and CDR2 YSYEKL. The CDR3 region is CASSRRRGDSQTGSGNTIYF. The DNA for the CDR3 is TGCGCCAGCAGCCGGCGGCGGGGGGACAGTCAGACCGGCTCTGGAAACACCATATATTTT.

The chain employs TRBV4-2 and TRBJ1-1; D gene unclear. Trimming took 0 bases from V and 0 from J, leaving 5 bases between them. Germline V gene sequence: CDR1 LGHNA, CDR2 YNFKEQ. This CDR3 contains 14 residues. CDR3 coding DNA: TGTGCCAGCAGCCAAGAAGGAGTGAACACTGAAGCTTTCTTT. It codes for CASSQEGVNTEAFF.

V gene TRBV7-2 combines with J gene TRBJ2-7; D not resolved. The CDR3 extends over 13 amino acids. Germline CDR1 reads SGHTA; CDR2 reads FQGNSA. V was clipped by 2 bases and J by 2 bases, with 7 bases between them. The CDR3: CASSLQGAYEQYV. The DNA of the CDR3 is TGTGCCAGCAGCTTACAAGGAGCCTACGAGCAGTACGTC.

The chain carries TRBV21-1 and TRBJ1-5; TRBD1, the table's D call, lacks a check against the DNA. TRBV21-1 is an annotated pseudogene. The CDR3 sequence is 19 residues long. CDR3 residues: CASGFKGGTGALCNQPQHF. Written as DNA, the CDR3 is TGTGCCAGCGGATTTAAGGGGGGAACAGGGGCGCTTTGCAATCAGCCCCAGCATTTT.

This clone has a single count. The chain is built from TRBV5-1 and TRBJ1-4, with a tentative D call TRBD1 (5 bases). V was cut by 5 bases and J by 7 bases, with 15 bases left in between. CDR3 length: 14 amino acids. Germline-derived CDR1 and CDR2 are SGHRS and YFSETQ. The CDR3 sequence: CASRREGSGEKLFF. CDR3 coding DNA: TGCGCCAGCAGGAGGGAGGGGTCCGGTGAAAAACTGTTTTTT.

The chain is built from TRBV19 and TRBJ1-6; unclear D gene. This CDR3 has 13 amino acids. The V end lost 5 bases, the J end lost 8 bases, and 10 bases lay between the germline ends. Germline V gene sequence: CDR1 LNHDA, CDR2 SQIVND (reference sequence). CDR3 loop: CASSRIADSPLHF. In DNA, the CDR3 is TGTGCCAGTAGTCGCATAGCGGATTCACCCCTCCACTTT.

CDR3 nucleotides: TGTGCCAGCAGTGACCCCGGGCTAGCGTACAATGAGCAGTTCTTC. Translation gives CASSDPGLAYNEQFF. This rearrangement joins TRBV25-1 to TRBJ2-1, with a weak D call TRBD2 (6 bases). Per germline, CDR1 MGHDK and CDR2 SYGVNS. The germline V and J ends were trimmed by 3 bases and 4 bases, with 13 bases remaining between them. The CDR3 length is 15 residues.

The V gene is TRBV28, the J gene TRBJ1-2, with a tentative D call TRBD1 (6 bases). Trimming pared 2 bases from V and 7 bases from J, leaving 17 bases between. The CDR3 extends over 15 amino acids. Germline V CDR1 and CDR2: MDHEN, SYDVKM. CDR3: CASSLAASYRVGYTF. The CDR3 DNA reads as TGTGCCAGCAGTTTAGCAGCGTCATACAGGGTTGGCTACACCTTC.

The chain employs TRBV23-1 and TRBJ2-7, with 9 bases identical to TRBD1. TRBV23-1 is known as an ORF, though its function is uncertain. CDR3 length equals 13 residues. Trimming took 2 bases from V and 5 from J; bases not matched to a gene: 1. Written as DNA, the CDR3 is TGCGCCAGCAGTCAAAGACAGGGGGACGAGCAGTACTTC. Its protein is CASSQRQGDEQYF.

This rearrangement joins TRBV29-1 to TRBJ2-5, with TRBD1 matching 9 bases. V shed 7 bases, J shed 4 bases, and the junction held 16 bases outside the gene matches. The CDR3 length is 16 residues. CDR1 is SQVTM and CDR2 is ANQGSEA in the germline V gene. The chain's CDR3 is CSASPGTGNAGETQYF. CDR3 nucleotides: TGCAGCGCCAGTCCTGGGACAGGGAATGCAGGAGAGACCCAGTACTTC.

The chain carries TRBV18 and TRBJ2-3; the match to TRBD1 covers 8 bases. Looked up from germline, CDR1 is KGHSH and CDR2 is LQKENI. The CDR3 is 16 residues long. The V and J ends lost 5 bases and 4 bases, in that order; junction bases with no gene match: 11. DNA of the CDR3: TGTGCCAGCTCATATCCGAGGACAGGGATAGCAGATACGCAGTATTTT. This encodes CASSYPRTGIADTQYF.

The rearrangement uses TRBV5-4 and TRBJ1-1, with 8 bases fitting TRBD1. The CDR3 is 14 amino acids. Germline-derived CDR1 and CDR2 are SGHNT and YYREEE (reference sequence). The V and J ends lost 5 bases and 7 bases, in that order; junction bases with no gene match: 10. The CDR3 DNA reads TGTGCCAGCAGTTCCGGACAGGGCAAGATTGAAGCTTTCTTT. Encoded protein: CASSSGQGKIEAFF.

The V gene is TRBV7-2, the J gene TRBJ1-6; TRBD1 agrees at 8 bases. V lost 1 base and J lost 9; bases outside the gene matches: 5. This CDR3 region has 15 residues. Germline V gene sequence: CDR1 SGHTA, CDR2 FQGNSA. CDR3 loop: CASSLGAGGGSPLHF. CDR3 in DNA: TGTGCCAGCAGCTTAGGGGCAGGGGGCGGTTCACCCCTCCACTTT.

J is TRBJ1-2 and V is TRBV28; the D gene is possibly TRBD1 (6 bases). This CDR3 has 17 amino acids. V lost 5 bases to trimming and J lost 4 bases, with 23 bases between them. CDR1 MDHEN and CDR2 SYDVKM come from the germline V gene. The CDR3 is CASSRQVLLGAFYGYTF. CDR3 bases: TGTGCCAGCAGTCGACAGGTTTTGTTAGGGGCCTTCTATGGCTACACCTTC.

The rearrangement links TRBV27 to TRBJ2-1; TRBD2 might be the D (6 bases). Germline CDR1 reads MNHEY; CDR2 reads SMNVEV (reference sequence). Trimming removed 5 bases at V and 4 bases at J, with 15 bases between. CDR3 length equals 15 residues. CDR3 sequence: CASSPAGLQYNEQFF. The CDR3 DNA is TGTGCCAGCAGTCCGGCGGGACTGCAATACAATGAGCAGTTCTTC.

This clone was recorded a few times. V and J are TRBV19 and TRBJ1-5; TRBD1 agrees at 8 bases. This CDR3 contains 15 residues. V was clipped by 6 bases and J by 2 bases; unmatched bases: 6. The germline V gene encodes CDR1 LNHDA and CDR2 SQIVND (reference sequence). This chain's CDR3 is CASRSVRGRNQPQHF. The CDR3 region has the DNA TGTGCCAGTAGATCAGTCAGGGGGCGCAATCAGCCCCAGCATTTT.

The J gene is TRBJ1-2, the V gene TRBV7-9; no reliable D call. The length of the CDR3 is 14 residues. The V end was cut by 5 bases, the J end by 8 bases, with 18 bases between. Germline values: CDR1 SEHNR, CDR2 FQNEAQ (reference sequence). The CDR3 is CASSRGQTARGYTF. The DNA for the CDR3 is TGTGCCAGCAGCCGAGGGCAAACGGCGAGAGGCTACACCTTC. The full variable domain, rest sourced from reference TRBV7-9 and TRBJ1-2, is DTGVSQNPRHKITKRGQNVTFRCDPISEHNRLYWYRQTLGQGPEFLTYFQNEAQLEKSRLLSDRFSAERPKGSFSTLEIQRTEQGDSAMYLCASSRGQTARGYTFGSGTRLTVV.

The genes are TRBV5-1 and TRBJ2-2; tentative D call: TRBD1 (6 bases). V was cut by 0 bases and J by 2 bases, with 8 bases left in between. Germline assignment: CDR1 SGHRS and CDR2 YFSETQ. The length of the CDR3 is 15 residues. The CDR3, as DNA: TGCGCCAGCAGCTTGGGGACAGCAAACACCGGGGAGCTGTTTTTT. This codes for CASSLGTANTGELFF.

The chain recombines TRBV5-5 with TRBJ2-7, with unresolved D. The V end was cut by 1 base, the J end by 5 bases, with 16 bases between. Germline values: CDR1 SGHKS, CDR2 YYEKEE (reference sequence). The CDR3 is made up of 15 amino acids. The CDR3 sequence: CASSLYLRDTHEQYV. In DNA, the CDR3 is TGTGCCAGCAGCTTGTATCTGAGAGATACCCACGAGCAGTACGTC.

The rearrangement joins TRBV18 to TRBJ2-2, with D unresolved. Germline CDR1 KGHSH, CDR2 LQKENI. Between the trimmed V and J ends, which lost 5 bases and 0 bases, there was a span of 7 bases. CDR3 length: 14 amino acids. The CDR3 nucleotides are TGTGCCAGCTCATTGGCCCCGAACACCGGGGAGCTGTTTTTT. Encoded protein: CASSLAPNTGELFF.

The rearrangement uses TRBV5-4 and TRBJ2-7; 8 positions match TRBD2. Germline V gene data show CDR1 as SGHNT and CDR2 as YYREEE (reference sequence). The ends lost 6 bases at V and 4 bases at J; junction bases unmatched: 9. The CDR3 length is 14 residues. CDR3 residues: CASTPPGGSYEQYV. CDR3 nucleotides: TGTGCCAGCACCCCTCCGGGAGGGTCGTACGAGCAGTACGTC.

The chain links TRBV2 to TRBJ1-5; D gene uncertain. Per germline, CDR1 SNHLY and CDR2 FYNNEI. This CDR3 region has 15 residues. Trimming took off 1 base at V and 9 bases at J, with 16 bases between the two ends. The CDR3 sequence is CASSEVGLLSRPQHF. The CDR3 nucleotides read TGTGCCAGCAGTGAAGTCGGACTACTTTCCCGGCCCCAGCATTTT.

This clone was picked up one time. CDR3 region: CSASRVYEQYF. The CDR3 DNA sequence: TGCAGTGCTAGTAGAGTATACGAGCAGTACTTC. The chain combines TRBV20-1 with TRBJ2-7, with D uncertain. The CDR3 covers 11 residues. Trimming cost V 3 bases and J 4 bases, with 7 bases left between them. The V gene's germline CDR1 is DFQATT and CDR2 SNEGSKA (reference sequence).

V gene TRBV24-1 combines with J gene TRBJ2-5; D ambiguous. Deletions cut 6 bases from V and 0 bases from J, with 13 bases between. This CDR3 contains 15 residues. Per the germline V gene, CDR1 is KGHDR and CDR2 is SFDVKD. This chain's CDR3 is CATSRSQTYQETQYF. DNA for the CDR3: TGTGCCACCAGTCGTAGCCAGACGTACCAAGAGACCCAGTACTTC.

The chain combines TRBV20-1 with TRBJ2-7; D is unresolved. V lost 3 bases, J lost 4 bases, and 7 bases lay in between. The CDR3 contains 11 residues. Germline V gene data show CDR1 as DFQATT and CDR2 as SNEGSKA (reference sequence). CDR3 loop: CSASTQYEQYV. The CDR3 DNA is TGCAGTGCTAGTACACAGTACGAGCAGTACGTC.

J is TRBJ1-5 and V is TRBV4-1, with 8 bases that match TRBD1. From germline, CDR1 is MGHRA and CDR2 YSYEKL. This CDR3 has 14 residues. The ends lost 4 bases at V and 6 bases at J; junction bases unmatched: 5. CDR3 protein: CASSRDRNIQPQHF. The CDR3 coding sequence is TGCGCCAGCAGCCGGGACAGGAACATTCAGCCCCAGCATTTT.

The chain uses TRBV19 and TRBJ1-4, with D possibly matching TRBD1 (6 bases). Trimming pared 4 bases from V and 2 bases from J, leaving 20 bases between. CDR1 and CDR2 (germline): LNHDA, SQIVND (reference sequence). There are 18 residues in the CDR3. The CDR3 nucleotides read TGTGCCAGTAGTAAAAGGGGGTTCGGATCCCGGACTAATGAAAAACTGTTTTTT. Translation gives CASSKRGFGSRTNEKLFF.

CDR3 loop: CSGAGTGLEAFF. The CDR3 DNA reads as TGCAGCGGAGCTGGGACAGGGCTTGAAGCTTTCTTT. This chain connects TRBV29-1 to TRBJ1-1; 9 nucleotides align to TRBD1. Trimming at V came to 7 bases and at J to 7 bases, leaving 7 bases not matched to a gene. CDR1 SQVTM and CDR2 ANQGSEA come from the germline V gene. This CDR3 comprises 12 residues.

The V gene is TRBV9, the J gene TRBJ1-6; D remains ambiguous. The length of the CDR3 is 15 residues. Trimming removed 4 bases at V and 6 bases at J, with 14 bases between. Germline V CDR1 and CDR2: SGDLS, YYNGEE. The CDR3 DNA follows: TGTGCCAGCAGCTCGAAACAGATATCTAATTCACCCCTCCACTTT. Translated: CASSSKQISNSPLHF.

This clone has only a few counts. The chain combines TRBV19 with TRBJ2-2; a possible D gene is TRBD1 (6 bases). V dropped 8 bases and J dropped 3 bases, with 16 bases sitting between them. The CDR3 is 15 amino acids. The germline gives CDR1 LNHDA, CDR2 SQIVND (reference sequence). The CDR3 loop reads CASAQGWLDTGELFF. The CDR3 nucleotides are TGTGCCAGTGCCCAGGGGTGGTTAGACACCGGGGAGCTGTTTTTT.

V usage is TRBV28 and J usage is TRBJ1-6; 7 bases map to TRBD1. Germline V CDR1 and CDR2: MDHEN, SYDVKM. V was pared by 11 bases and J by 8 bases, with 9 bases of the junction left unmatched. The CDR3 consists of 13 residues. The CDR3 sequence: CAATGVSYSPLHF. In DNA form, the CDR3 reads TGTGCCGCTACAGGGGTTTCGTATTCACCCCTCCACTTT.

This rearrangement joins TRBV27 to TRBJ2-1; 7 positions match TRBD2. Germline assignment: CDR1 MNHEY and CDR2 SMNVEV (reference sequence). Trimming took 2 bases from V and 3 from J; bases not matched to a gene: 1. This CDR3 comprises 14 residues. DNA of the CDR3: TGTGCCAGCAGTTTAGCGGGAGACTACAATGAGCAGTTCTTC. It specifies CASSLAGDYNEQFF.